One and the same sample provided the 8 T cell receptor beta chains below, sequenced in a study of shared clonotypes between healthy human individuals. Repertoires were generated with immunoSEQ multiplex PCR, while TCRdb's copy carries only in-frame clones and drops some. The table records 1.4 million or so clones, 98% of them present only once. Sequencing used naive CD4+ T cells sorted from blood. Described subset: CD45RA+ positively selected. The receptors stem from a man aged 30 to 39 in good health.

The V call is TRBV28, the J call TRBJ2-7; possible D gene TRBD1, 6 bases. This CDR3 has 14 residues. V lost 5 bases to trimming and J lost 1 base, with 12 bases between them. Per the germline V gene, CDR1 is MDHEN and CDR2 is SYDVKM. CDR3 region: CASSGTLGSYEQYF. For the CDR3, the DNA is TGTGCCAGCAGTGGGACATTGGGATCCTACGAGCAGTACTTC.

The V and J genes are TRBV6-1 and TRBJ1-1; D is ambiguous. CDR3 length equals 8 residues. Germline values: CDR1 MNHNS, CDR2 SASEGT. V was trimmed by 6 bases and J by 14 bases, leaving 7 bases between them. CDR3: CASSVTFF. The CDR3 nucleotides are TGTGCCAGCAGCGTCACATTCTTT.

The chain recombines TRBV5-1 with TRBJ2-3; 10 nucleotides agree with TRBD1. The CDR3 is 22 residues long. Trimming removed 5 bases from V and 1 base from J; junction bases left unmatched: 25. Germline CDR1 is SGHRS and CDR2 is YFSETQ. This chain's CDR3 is CASRPYGDRGSEFGYRTDTQYF. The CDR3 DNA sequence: TGCGCCAGCAGACCCTACGGGGACAGGGGAAGTGAGTTTGGTTACCGCACAGATACGCAGTATTTT. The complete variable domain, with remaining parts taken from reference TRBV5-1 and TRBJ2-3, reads KAGVTQTPRYLIKTRGQQVTLSCSPISGHRSVSWYQQTPGQGLQFLFEYFSETQRNKGNFPGRFSGRQFSNSRSEMNVSTLELGDSALYLCASRPYGDRGSEFGYRTDTQYFGPGTRLTVL.

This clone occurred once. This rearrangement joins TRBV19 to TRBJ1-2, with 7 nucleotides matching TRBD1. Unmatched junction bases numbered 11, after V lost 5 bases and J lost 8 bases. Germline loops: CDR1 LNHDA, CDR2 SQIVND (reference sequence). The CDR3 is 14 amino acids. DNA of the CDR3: TGTGCCAGTAGTCCCCTCCCCGGACAGGTCGGCTACACCTTC. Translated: CASSPLPGQVGYTF.

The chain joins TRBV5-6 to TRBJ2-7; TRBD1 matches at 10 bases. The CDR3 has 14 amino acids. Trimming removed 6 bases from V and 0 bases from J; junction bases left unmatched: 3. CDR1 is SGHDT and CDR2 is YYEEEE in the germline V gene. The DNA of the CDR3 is TGTGCCAGCAACCGACAGGGGGCCTCCTACGAGCAGTACTTC. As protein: CASNRQGASYEQYF.

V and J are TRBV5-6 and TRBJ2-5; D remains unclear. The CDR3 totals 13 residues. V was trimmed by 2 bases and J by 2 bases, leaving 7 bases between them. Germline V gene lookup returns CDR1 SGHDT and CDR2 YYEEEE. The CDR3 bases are TGTGCCAGCAGCTTAGCACAGCAAGAGACCCAGTACTTC. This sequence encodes CASSLAQQETQYF.

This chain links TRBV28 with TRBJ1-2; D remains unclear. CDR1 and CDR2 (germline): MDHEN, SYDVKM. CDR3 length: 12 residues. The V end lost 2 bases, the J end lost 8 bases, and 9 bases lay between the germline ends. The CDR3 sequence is CASSLRPLGYTF. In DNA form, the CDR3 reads TGTGCCAGCAGTTTACGGCCGTTGGGCTACACCTTC.

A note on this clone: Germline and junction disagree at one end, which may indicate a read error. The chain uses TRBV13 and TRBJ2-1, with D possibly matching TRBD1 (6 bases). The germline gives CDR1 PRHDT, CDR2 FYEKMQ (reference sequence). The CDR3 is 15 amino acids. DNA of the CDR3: TGTGTCAGCACGAGATCAGGGGCTCGTGACAATGAGCAGTTCTTC. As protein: CVSTRSGARDNEQFF.